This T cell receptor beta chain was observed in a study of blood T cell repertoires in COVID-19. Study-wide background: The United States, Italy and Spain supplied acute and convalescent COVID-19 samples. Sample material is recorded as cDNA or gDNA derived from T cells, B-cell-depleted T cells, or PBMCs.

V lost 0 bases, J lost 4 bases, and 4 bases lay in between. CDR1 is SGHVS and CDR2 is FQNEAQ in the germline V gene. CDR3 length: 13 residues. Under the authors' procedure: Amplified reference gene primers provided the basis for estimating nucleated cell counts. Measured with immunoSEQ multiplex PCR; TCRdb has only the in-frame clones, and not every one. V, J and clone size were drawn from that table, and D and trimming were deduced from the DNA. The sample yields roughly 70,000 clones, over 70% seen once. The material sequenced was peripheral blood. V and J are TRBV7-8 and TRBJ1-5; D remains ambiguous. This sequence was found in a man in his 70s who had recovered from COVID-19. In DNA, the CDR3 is TGTGCCAGCAGCTTAGCCGCGAATCAGCCCCAGCATTTT. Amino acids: CASSLAANQPQHF. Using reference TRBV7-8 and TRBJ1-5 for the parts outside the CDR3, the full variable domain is GAGVSQSPRYKVAKRGQDVALRCDPISGHVSLFWYQQALGQGPEFLTYFQNEAQLDKSGLPSDRFFAERPEGSVSTLKIQRTQQEDSAVYLCASSLAANQPQHFGDGTRLSIL.